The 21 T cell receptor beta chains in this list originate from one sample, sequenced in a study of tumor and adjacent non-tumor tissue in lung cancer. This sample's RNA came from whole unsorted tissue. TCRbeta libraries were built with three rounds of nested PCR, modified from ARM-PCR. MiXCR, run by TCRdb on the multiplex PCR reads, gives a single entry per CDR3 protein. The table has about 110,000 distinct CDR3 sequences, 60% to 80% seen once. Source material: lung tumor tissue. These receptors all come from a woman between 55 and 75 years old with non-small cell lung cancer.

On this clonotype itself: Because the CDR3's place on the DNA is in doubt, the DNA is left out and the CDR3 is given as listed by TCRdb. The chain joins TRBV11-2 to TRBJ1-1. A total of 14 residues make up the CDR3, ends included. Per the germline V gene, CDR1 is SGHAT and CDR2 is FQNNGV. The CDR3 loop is CASSFAGGNVEAIF.

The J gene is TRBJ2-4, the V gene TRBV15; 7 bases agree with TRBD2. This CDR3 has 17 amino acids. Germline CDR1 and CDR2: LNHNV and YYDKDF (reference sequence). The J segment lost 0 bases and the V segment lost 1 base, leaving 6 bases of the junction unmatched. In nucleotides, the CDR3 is TGTGCCACCAGCAGAGTTATTAGCGGGTTAGCCAAAAACATTCAGTACTTC. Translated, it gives CATSRVISGLAKNIQYF. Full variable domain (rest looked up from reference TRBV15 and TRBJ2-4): DAMVIQNPRYQVTQFGKPVTLSCSQTLNHNVMYWYQQKSSQAPKLLFHYYDKDFNNEADTPDNFQSRRPNTSFCFLDIRSPGLGDTAMYLCATSRVISGLAKNIQYFGAGTRLSVL.

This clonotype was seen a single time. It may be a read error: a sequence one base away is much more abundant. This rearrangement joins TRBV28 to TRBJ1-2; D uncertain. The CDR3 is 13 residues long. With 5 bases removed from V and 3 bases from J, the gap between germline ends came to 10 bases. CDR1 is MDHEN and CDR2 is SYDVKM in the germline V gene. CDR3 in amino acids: CASSTYRYYGYTF. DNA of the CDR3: TGTGCCAGCAGTACCTACAGATACTATGGCTACACCTTC.

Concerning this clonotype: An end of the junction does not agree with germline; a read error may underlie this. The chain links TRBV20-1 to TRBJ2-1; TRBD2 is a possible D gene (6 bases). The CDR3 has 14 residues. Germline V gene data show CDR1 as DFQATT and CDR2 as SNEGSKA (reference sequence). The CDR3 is CSAPHGGYYDEQFF. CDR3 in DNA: TGCAGTGCTCCCCATGGAGGGTACTACGATGAGCAGTTCTTC.

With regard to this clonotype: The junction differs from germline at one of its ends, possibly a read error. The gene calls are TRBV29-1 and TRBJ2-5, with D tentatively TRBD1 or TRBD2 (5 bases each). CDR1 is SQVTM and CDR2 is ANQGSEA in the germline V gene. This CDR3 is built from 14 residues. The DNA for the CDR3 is TGTAGCGTTGGAGGTGCAGGGCACTGTGAGACCCAGTACTTC. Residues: CSVGGAGHCETQYF. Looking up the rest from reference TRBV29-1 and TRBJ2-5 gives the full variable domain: SAVISQKPSRDICQRGTSLTIQCQVDSQVTMMFWYRQQPGQSLTLIATANQGSEATYESGFVIDKFPISRPNLTFSTLTVSNMSPEDSSIYLCSVGGAGHCETQYFGPGTRLLVL.

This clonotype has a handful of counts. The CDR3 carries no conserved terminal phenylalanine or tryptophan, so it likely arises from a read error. CDR3 loop: CSARRVTKTDTQYY. CDR3 DNA: TGCAGTGCTAGAAGGGTTACCAAGACAGATACGCAGTATTAT. V and J are TRBV20-1 and TRBJ2-3, with no clear D. The V gene's germline CDR1 is DFQATT and CDR2 SNEGSKA (reference sequence). V was trimmed by 2 bases and J by 3 bases, leaving 12 bases between them. This CDR3 has 14 residues.

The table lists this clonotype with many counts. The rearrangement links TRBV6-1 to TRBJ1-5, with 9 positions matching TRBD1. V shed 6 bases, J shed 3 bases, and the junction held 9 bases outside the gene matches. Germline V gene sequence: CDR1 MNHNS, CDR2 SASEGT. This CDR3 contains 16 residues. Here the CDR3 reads CASRRSGQGTNQPQHF. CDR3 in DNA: TGTGCCAGCAGGAGATCCGGACAGGGGACCAATCAGCCCCAGCATTTT.

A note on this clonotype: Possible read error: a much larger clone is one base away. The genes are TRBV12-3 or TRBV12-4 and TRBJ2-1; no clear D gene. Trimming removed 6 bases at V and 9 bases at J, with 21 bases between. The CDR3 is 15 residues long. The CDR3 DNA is TGTGCCAGCAGCCCTGATTGGACGCCGTCCAGTGAGCAGTTCTTC. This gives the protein CASSPDWTPSSEQFF.

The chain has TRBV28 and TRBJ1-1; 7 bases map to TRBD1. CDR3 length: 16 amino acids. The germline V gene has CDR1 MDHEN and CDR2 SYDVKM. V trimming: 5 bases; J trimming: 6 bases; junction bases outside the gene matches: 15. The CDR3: CASSLAPGQVKPEAFF. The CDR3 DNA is TGTGCCAGCAGTCTGGCCCCAGGACAGGTGAAGCCTGAAGCTTTCTTT.

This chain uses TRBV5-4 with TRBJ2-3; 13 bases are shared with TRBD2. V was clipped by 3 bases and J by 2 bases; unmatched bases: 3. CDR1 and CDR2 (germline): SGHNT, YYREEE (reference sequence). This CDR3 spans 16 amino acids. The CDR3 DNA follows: TGTGCCAGCAGCTCGGGACTAGCGGGATTCACAGATACGCAGTATTTT. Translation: CASSSGLAGFTDTQYF.

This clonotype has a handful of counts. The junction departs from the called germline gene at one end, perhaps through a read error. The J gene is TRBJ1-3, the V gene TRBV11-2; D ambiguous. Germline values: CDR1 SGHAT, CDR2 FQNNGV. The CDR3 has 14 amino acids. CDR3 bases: TGTGCCAGCAACTTAGAGCCATCTGGAAACACCGTATATTTT. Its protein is CASNLEPSGNTVYF.

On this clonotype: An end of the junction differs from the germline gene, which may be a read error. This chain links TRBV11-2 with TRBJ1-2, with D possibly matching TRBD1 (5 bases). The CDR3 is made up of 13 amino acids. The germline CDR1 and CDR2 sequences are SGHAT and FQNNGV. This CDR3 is CAGSTEGRGGYTF. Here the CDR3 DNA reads TGTGCCGGCAGCACGGAGGGGAGGGGAGGCTACACCTTC.

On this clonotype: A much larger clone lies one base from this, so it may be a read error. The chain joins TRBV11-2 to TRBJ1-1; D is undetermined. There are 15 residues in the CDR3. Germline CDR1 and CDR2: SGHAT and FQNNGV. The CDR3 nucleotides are TGTGCCAGCAGCTTAGATAGTAGCATGAACACTGAAGCTTTATTT. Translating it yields CASSLDSSMNTEALF.

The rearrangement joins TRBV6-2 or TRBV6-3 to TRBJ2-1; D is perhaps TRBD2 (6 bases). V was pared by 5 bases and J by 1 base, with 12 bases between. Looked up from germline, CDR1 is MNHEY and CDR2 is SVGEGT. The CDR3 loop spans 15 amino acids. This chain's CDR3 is CASSNRGSSYNEQFF. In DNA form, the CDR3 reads TGTGCCAGCAGTAATCGGGGGAGTTCCTACAATGAGCAGTTCTTC.

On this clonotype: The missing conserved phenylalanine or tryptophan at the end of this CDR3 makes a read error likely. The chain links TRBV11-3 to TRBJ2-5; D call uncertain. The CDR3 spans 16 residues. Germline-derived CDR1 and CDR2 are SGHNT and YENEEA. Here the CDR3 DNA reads TGTGCCAGCAGTTTAGATGCAAGGAGTTTCCAAGAGACCCAGTACATC. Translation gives CASSLDARSFQETQYI.

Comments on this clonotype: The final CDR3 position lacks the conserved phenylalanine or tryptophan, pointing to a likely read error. CDR3 region: CASSLGLEGQPQHS. The DNA of the CDR3 is TGCGCCAGCAGCCTAGGTTTGGAGGGGCAGCCCCAGCATTCT. The rearrangement links TRBV4-3 to TRBJ1-5; D possibly corresponds to TRBD1 (5 bases). The CDR3 loop spans 14 amino acids. The germline V gene has CDR1 LGHNA and CDR2 YSLEER. Trimming cost V 4 bases and J 7 bases, with 14 bases left between them.

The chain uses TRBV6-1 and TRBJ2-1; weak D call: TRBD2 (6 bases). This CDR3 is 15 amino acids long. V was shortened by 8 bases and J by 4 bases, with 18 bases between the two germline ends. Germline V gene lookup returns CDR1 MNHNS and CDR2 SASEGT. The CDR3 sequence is CASCLLAEGYNEQFF. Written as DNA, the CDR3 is TGTGCCAGCTGCCTCTTAGCGGAGGGATACAATGAGCAGTTCTTC.

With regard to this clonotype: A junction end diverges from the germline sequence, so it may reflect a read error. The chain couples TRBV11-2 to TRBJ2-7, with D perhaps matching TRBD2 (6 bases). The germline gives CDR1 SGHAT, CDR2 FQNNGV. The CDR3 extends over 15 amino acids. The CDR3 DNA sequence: TGTGCCAGCAGCTTAGGCGGGGAAATGACCTACGAGCACTACTTC. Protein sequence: CASSLGGEMTYEHYF.

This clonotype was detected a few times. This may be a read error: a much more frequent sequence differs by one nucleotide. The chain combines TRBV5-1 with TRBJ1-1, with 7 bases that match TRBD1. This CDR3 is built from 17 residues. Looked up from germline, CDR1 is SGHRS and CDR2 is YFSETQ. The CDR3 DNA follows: TGCGCCAGCAGCCTGATTCGGGACAGCCAAATGAACAATGAAGCTTTCTTT. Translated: CASSLIRDSQMNNEAFF.

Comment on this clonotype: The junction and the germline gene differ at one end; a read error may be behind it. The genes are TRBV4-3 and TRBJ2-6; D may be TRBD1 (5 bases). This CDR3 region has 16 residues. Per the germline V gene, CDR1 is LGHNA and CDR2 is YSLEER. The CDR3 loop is CASSQDPDTGANVMTF. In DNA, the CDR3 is TGCGCCAGCAGCCAAGATCCAGACACTGGGGCCAACGTCATGACTTTT.

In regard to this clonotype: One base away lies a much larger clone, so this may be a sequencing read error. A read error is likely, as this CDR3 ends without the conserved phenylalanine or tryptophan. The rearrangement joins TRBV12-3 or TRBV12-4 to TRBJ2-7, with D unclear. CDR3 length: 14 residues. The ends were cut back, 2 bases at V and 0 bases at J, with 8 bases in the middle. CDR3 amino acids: CASSLQPNSYEQYL. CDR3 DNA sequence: TGTGCCAGCAGTTTACAACCGAACTCCTACGAGCAGTACTTA.